Below, 13 T cell receptor beta chains from the same sample are listed, as sequenced in a study of T cell repertoires in cytomegalovirus infection. TCRdb re-called the reads through MiXCR, storing one row per CDR3 protein. The repertoire consists of about 400,000 distinct CDR3 sequences, with about a sixth occurring once and the leading ten covering around 9.3%. Material: PBMCs. The receptor source for this set is a human donor in good health (CMV status not recorded). Some clones in this sample may be carry-over from other donors' samples.

This clonotype was picked up many times. The chain carries TRBV7-8 and TRBJ1-1; 7 nucleotides align to TRBD1. The CDR3 is 15 residues long. The trim removed 0 bases at V and 9 bases at J, leaving 10 bases unmatched. CDR1 SGHVS and CDR2 FQNEAQ come from the germline V gene. This chain's CDR3 is CASSLATTGPGQAFF. Here the CDR3 DNA reads TGTGCCAGCAGCTTAGCGACGACAGGGCCGGGGCAAGCTTTCTTT.

V gene TRBV10-2 combines with J gene TRBJ2-2; weak D call: TRBD2 (5 bases). With 3 bases removed from V and 1 base from J, the gap between germline ends came to 9 bases. There are 15 residues in the CDR3. Germline V gene lookup returns CDR1 WSHSY and CDR2 SAAADI. The CDR3 loop is CASSEGLENTGELFF. CDR3 bases: TGCGCCAGCAGTGAAGGACTGGAGAACACCGGGGAGCTGTTTTTT.

The chain uses TRBV10-3 and TRBJ2-1, with 10 nucleotides matching TRBD1. This CDR3 has 15 residues. The V gene's germline CDR1 is ENHRY and CDR2 SYGVKD. Trimming removed 3 bases from V and 2 bases from J; junction bases left unmatched: 1. The CDR3 is CAISEGQGAYNEQFF. CDR3 nucleotides: TGTGCCATCAGTGAAGGACAGGGGGCCTACAATGAGCAGTTCTTC.

This chain joins TRBV20-1 and TRBJ2-6; D gene uncertain. The germline V and J ends were trimmed by 5 bases and 1 base, with 9 bases remaining between them. The CDR3 totals 14 residues. The germline V gene encodes CDR1 DFQATT and CDR2 SNEGSKA (reference sequence). The DNA of the CDR3 is TGCAGTGCTTCTAGGGAATCTGGGGCCAACGTCCTGACTTTC. As protein: CSASRESGANVLTF.

This clonotype was counted a few times. The V gene is TRBV29-1, the J gene TRBJ2-3, with 8 bases aligning to TRBD1. The CDR3 is made up of 13 amino acids. CDR1 is SQVTM, CDR2 ANQGSEA, per germline. The J segment lost 2 bases and the V segment lost 6 bases, leaving 4 bases of the junction unmatched. CDR3 nucleotide sequence: TGCAGCGTCCGGGACAGGAACACAGATACGCAGTATTTT. Translation gives CSVRDRNTDTQYF.

The V call is TRBV20-1, the J call TRBJ1-1; no reliable D call. The CDR3 contains 13 residues. V lost 3 bases and J lost 1, with 9 bases in between. From germline, CDR1 is DFQATT and CDR2 SNEGSKA (reference sequence). The CDR3 sequence: CSASAAANTEAFF. The CDR3 DNA reads TGCAGTGCTAGCGCGGCCGCGAACACTGAAGCTTTCTTT.

This clonotype was detected only a few times. The chain links TRBV6-4 to TRBJ2-1; D remains unclear. This CDR3 has 13 residues. V lost 2 bases to trimming and J lost 7 bases, with 9 bases between them. CDR1 MRHNA and CDR2 SNTAGT come from the germline V gene. This CDR3 reads CASSDNRRNEQFF. The CDR3 coding sequence is TGTGCCAGCAGTGACAACAGACGTAATGAGCAGTTCTTC.

J is TRBJ2-7 and V is TRBV6-6; 11 positions agree with TRBD2. The germline gives CDR1 MNHNY, CDR2 SVGAGI (reference sequence). This CDR3 contains 16 residues. Trimming took 1 base from V and 3 from J; bases not matched to a gene: 5. Here the CDR3 reads CASSYWLAGGHYEQYF. The CDR3, as DNA: TGTGCCAGCAGTTACTGGCTAGCGGGGGGCCACTACGAGCAGTACTTC.

In its sample, this clonotype was seen a few times. The chain couples TRBV11-2 to TRBJ2-3; 9 bases are shared with TRBD2. CDR3 size: 16 residues. The J segment lost 2 bases and the V segment lost 5 bases, leaving 8 bases of the junction unmatched. From germline, CDR1 is SGHAT and CDR2 FQNNGV. The CDR3 coding sequence is TGTGCCAGCAGCCCTTTTAGCGGGGGTTACACAGATACGCAGTATTTT. This sequence encodes CASSPFSGGYTDTQYF.

Here the CDR3 DNA reads TGTGCCAGCAGCAAAGGACTAGCAGAAAGTTACAATGAGCAGTTCTTC. Translated: CASSKGLAESYNEQFF. J is TRBJ2-1 and V is TRBV7-9; 8 bases fit TRBD2. V lost 5 bases, J lost 4 bases, and 10 bases stayed unmatched. The germline gives CDR1 SEHNR, CDR2 FQNEAQ (reference sequence). CDR3 length: 16 amino acids.

The sample holds a few counts of this clonotype. The rearrangement links TRBV7-9 to TRBJ2-7; 9 nucleotides line up with TRBD1. The CDR3 sequence is 14 residues long. In germline, CDR1 is SEHNR, CDR2 FQNEAQ (reference sequence). V shed 3 bases, J shed 2 bases, and the junction held 2 bases outside the gene matches. CDR3 sequence reads: CASSFRDRAYEQYF. As DNA, the CDR3 is TGTGCCAGCAGCTTCCGGGACAGGGCCTACGAGCAGTACTTC.

This chain connects TRBV12-3 or TRBV12-4 to TRBJ2-5; TRBD2 agrees at 9 bases. The CDR3 consists of 16 residues. V lost 6 bases and J lost 4; bases outside the gene matches: 12. This chain's CDR3 is CASRPAGGGGRETQYF. CDR3 DNA sequence: TGTGCCAGCAGACCTGCGGGCGGGGGGGGGAGAGAGACCCAGTACTTC.

The chain recombines TRBV11-2 with TRBJ2-7; no clear D. CDR3 length: 16 amino acids. Germline V gene sequence: CDR1 SGHAT, CDR2 FQNNGV. Trimming removed 5 bases at V and 4 bases at J, with 21 bases between. Here the CDR3 reads CASSPTGGGPIYEQYF. In nucleotides, the CDR3 is TGTGCCAGCAGCCCGACGGGTGGTGGTCCAATTTACGAGCAGTACTTC.